These 6 T cell receptor beta chains were all obtained from the same sample, sequenced in a study of PD-1 blockade in classical Hodgkin lymphoma. TCRdb's table, derived via immunoSEQ multiplex PCR, lists solely in-frame clones and lacks some. This sample has about 46,000 clones, with 65% to 85% found just once. Exposure to brentuximab vedotin varied, and each patient had relapsed following autologous stem cell transplantation. The material was peripheral blood mononuclear cells (PBMCs), obtained at baseline. These receptors all stem from a human donor with classical Hodgkin lymphoma.

This clone was seen just once. This chain uses TRBV25-1 with TRBJ1-1; the D gene is possibly TRBD1 (6 bases). This CDR3 is 11 amino acids long. CDR1 and CDR2 from the germline V gene are MGHDK and SYGVNS. V lost 9 bases and J lost 7, with 12 bases in between. The CDR3, as DNA: TGTGCCAGTAAGGACAGAGATGAAGCTTTCTTT. Its translation is CASKDRDEAFF.

The CDR3, as DNA: TGTGCCAGCAGCCTGACTGAAATGGGACATTCACCCCTCCACTTT. Its protein is CASSLTEMGHSPLHF. The chain joins TRBV9 to TRBJ1-6, with D maybe TRBD1 (5 bases). Trimming removed 4 bases from V and 8 bases from J, with 16 bases in between. The CDR3 loop spans 15 amino acids. From germline, CDR1 is SGDLS and CDR2 YYNGEE.

The chain joins TRBV9 to TRBJ1-5; 10 nucleotides line up with TRBD1. This CDR3 region has 15 residues. V gave up 3 bases and J gave up 4 bases; unmatched junction bases: 4. From germline, CDR1 is SGDLS and CDR2 YYNGEE. The CDR3 is CASSGGQGINQPQHF. The CDR3 coding sequence is TGTGCCAGCAGCGGGGGACAGGGGATAAATCAGCCCCAGCATTTT.

The rearrangement links TRBV15 to TRBJ2-6; D is unresolved. Per germline, CDR1 LNHNV and CDR2 YYDKDF (reference sequence). V was pared by 5 bases and J by 4 bases, with 9 bases between. CDR3 length equals 14 residues. The CDR3 protein is CATSLVKGANVLTF. The CDR3 DNA follows: TGTGCCACCAGCCTGGTAAAAGGGGCCAACGTCCTGACTTTC.

This clone has just one count. It may be a read error: a sequence one base away is much more abundant. The chain carries TRBV9 and TRBJ2-6, with 8 bases aligning to TRBD1. This CDR3 has 16 amino acids. Per the germline V gene, CDR1 is SGDLS and CDR2 is YYNGEE. Trimming at V came to 3 bases and at J to 3 bases, leaving 5 bases not matched to a gene. DNA for the CDR3: TGTGCCAGCAGCGCCCGACAGGGGTTTGGGGCCAACGTCCTGACTTTC. This sequence encodes CASSARQGFGANVLTF.

This clone has a handful of counts. The chain carries TRBV4-1 and TRBJ2-7; 10 bases match TRBD2. With V trimmed by 1 base and J by 5 bases, 11 bases remained unmatched. Germline CDR1 and CDR2: MGHRA and YSYEKL. The CDR3 is 17 amino acids. Here the CDR3 DNA reads TGCGCCAGCAGCCAAGGCCTAGCGGGAGACGGTTTCCACGAGCAGTACTTC. Its translation: CASSQGLAGDGFHEQYF.